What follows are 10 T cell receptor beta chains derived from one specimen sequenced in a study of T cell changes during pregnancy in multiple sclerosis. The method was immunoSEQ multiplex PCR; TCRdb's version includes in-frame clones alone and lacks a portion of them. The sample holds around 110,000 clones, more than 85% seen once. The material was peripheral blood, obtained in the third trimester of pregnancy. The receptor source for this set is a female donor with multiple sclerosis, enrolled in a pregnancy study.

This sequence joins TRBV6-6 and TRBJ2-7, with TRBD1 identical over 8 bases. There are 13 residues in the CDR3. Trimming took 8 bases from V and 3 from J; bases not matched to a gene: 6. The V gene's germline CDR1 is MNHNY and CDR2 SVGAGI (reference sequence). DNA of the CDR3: TGTGCCAGCTCTAAACAGGGGGGCTACGAGCAGTACTTC. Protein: CASSKQGGYEQYF.

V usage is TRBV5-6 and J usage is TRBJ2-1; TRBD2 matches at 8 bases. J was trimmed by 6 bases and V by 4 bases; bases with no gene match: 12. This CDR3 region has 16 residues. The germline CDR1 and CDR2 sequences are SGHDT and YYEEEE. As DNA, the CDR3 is TGTGCCAGCAGCGGGCGACTAGCGCCCATTATCAATGAGCAGTTCTTC. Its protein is CASSGRLAPIINEQFF.

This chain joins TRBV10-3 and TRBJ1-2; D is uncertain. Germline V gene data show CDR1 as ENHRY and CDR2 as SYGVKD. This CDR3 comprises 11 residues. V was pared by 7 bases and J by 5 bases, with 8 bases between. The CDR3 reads CAIKTEYGYTF. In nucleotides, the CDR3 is TGTGCCATCAAGACTGAGTATGGCTACACCTTC.

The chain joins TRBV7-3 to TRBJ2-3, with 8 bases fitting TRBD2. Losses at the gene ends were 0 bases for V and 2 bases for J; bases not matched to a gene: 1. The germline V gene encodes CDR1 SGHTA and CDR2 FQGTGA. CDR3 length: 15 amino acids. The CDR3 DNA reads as TGTGCCAGCAGCTTAACTAGCGGGAACACAGATACGCAGTATTTT. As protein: CASSLTSGNTDTQYF.

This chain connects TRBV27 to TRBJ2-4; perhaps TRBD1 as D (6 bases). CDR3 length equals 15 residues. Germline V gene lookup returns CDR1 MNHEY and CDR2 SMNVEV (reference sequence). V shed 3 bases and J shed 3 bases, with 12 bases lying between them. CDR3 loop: CASSFRAGDKNIQYF. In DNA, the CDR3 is TGTGCCAGCAGTTTTAGGGCAGGGGACAAAAACATTCAGTACTTC.

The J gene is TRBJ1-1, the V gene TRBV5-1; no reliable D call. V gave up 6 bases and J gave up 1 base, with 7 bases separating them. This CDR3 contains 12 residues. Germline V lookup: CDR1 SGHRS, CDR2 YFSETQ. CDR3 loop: CASKEENTEAFF. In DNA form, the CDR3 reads TGCGCCAGCAAGGAGGAGAACACTGAAGCTTTCTTT.

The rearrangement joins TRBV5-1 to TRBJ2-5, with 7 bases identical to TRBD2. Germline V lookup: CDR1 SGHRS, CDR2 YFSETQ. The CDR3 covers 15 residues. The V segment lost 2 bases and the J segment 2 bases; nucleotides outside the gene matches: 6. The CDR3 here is CASSLSSGLQETQYF. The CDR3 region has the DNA TGCGCCAGCAGCTTATCTAGCGGCTTACAAGAGACCCAGTACTTC.

CDR3 sequence: CASRRTFTGELFF. The CDR3 DNA follows: TGTGCCAGTAGGAGAACGTTTACCGGGGAGCTGTTTTTT. J is TRBJ2-2 and V is TRBV19; the D is unclear. The V gene lost 6 bases and the J gene lost 5 bases, with 10 bases spanning the gap. This CDR3 region has 13 residues. Germline V gives CDR1 LNHDA, CDR2 SQIVND (reference sequence). The variable domain in full, with the rest retrieved from reference TRBV19 and TRBJ2-2, is DGGITQSPKYLFRKEGQNVTLSCEQNLNHDAMYWYRQDPGQGLRLIYYSQIVNDFQKGDIAEGYSVSREKKESFPLTVTSAQKNPTAFYLCASRRTFTGELFFGEGSRLTVL.

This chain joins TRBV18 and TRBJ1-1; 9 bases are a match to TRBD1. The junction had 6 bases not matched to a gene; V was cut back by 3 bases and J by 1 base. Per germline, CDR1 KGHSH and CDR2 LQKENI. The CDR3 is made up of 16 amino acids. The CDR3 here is CASSPLQGAENTEAFF. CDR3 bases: TGTGCCAGCTCACCTTTACAGGGGGCTGAGAACACTGAAGCTTTCTTT.

The DNA of the CDR3 is TGTGCCAGCAGCTCACCAGGGGTAACTTACACCTATGGCTACACCTTC. Protein sequence: CASSSPGVTYTYGYTF. This sequence joins TRBV7-9 and TRBJ1-2; a possible D gene is TRBD1 (6 bases). The germline V gene has CDR1 SEHNR and CDR2 FQNEAQ (reference sequence). The CDR3 is made up of 16 amino acids. Between the trimmed V and J ends, which lost 4 bases and 4 bases, there was a span of 19 bases.